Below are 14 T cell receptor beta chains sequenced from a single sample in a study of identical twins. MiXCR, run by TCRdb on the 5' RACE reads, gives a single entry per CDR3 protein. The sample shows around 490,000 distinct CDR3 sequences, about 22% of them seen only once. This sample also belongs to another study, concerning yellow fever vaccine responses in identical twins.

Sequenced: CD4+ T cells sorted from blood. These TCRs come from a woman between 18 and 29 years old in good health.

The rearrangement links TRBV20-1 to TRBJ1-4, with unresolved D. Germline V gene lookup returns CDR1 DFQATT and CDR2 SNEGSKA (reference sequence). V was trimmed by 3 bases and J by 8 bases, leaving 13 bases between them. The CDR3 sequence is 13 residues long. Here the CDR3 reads CSARVKGSEKLFF. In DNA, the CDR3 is TGCAGTGCTAGGGTCAAGGGCTCCGAAAAACTGTTTTTT.

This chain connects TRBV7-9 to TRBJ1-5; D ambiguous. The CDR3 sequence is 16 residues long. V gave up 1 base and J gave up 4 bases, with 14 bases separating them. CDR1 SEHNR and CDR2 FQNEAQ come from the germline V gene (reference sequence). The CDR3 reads CASSLVAVAENQPQHF. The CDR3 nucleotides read TGTGCCAGCAGCTTAGTAGCGGTGGCTGAAAATCAGCCCCAGCATTTT.

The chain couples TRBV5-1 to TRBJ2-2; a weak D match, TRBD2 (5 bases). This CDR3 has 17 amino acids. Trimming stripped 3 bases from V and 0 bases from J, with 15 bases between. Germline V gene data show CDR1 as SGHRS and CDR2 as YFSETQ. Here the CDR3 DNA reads TGCGCCAGCAGCTCCGCCCCCTCCGGGACGAACACCGGGGAGCTGTTTTTT. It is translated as CASSSAPSGTNTGELFF.

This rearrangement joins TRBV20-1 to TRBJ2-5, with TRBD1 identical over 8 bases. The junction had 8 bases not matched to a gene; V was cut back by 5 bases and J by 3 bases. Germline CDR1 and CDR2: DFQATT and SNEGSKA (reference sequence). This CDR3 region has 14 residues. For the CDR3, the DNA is TGCAGTGCTTTCCGAACAGGGGGGAAAGAGACCCAGTACTTC. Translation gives CSAFRTGGKETQYF.

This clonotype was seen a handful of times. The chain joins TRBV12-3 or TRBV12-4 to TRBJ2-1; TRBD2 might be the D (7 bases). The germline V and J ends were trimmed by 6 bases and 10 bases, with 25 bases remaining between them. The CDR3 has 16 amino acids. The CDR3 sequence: CASRPQGGELYAEQFF. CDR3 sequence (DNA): TGTGCCAGCAGACCTCAAGGGGGGGAATTGTACGCAGAGCAGTTCTTC.

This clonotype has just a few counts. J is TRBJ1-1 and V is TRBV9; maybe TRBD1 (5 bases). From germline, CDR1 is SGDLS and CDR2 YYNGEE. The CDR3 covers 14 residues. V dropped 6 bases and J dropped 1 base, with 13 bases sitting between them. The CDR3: CASNQQDQNTEAFF. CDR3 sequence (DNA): TGTGCCAGCAACCAACAGGATCAGAACACTGAAGCTTTCTTT.

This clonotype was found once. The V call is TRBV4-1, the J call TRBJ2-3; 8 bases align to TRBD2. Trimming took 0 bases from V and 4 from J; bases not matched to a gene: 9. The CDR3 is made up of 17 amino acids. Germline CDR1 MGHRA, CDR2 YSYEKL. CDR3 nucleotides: TGCGCCAGCAGCCAAGATAGCGGGAACACCTTGTCAGATACGCAGTATTTT. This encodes CASSQDSGNTLSDTQYF.

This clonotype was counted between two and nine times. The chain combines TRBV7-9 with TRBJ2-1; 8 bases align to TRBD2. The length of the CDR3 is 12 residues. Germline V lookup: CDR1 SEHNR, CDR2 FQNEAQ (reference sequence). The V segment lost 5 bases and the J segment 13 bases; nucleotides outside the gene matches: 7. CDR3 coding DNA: TGTGCCAGCAGCGCCCGGGAGGGCCCCCAGTTCTTC. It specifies CASSAREGPQFF.

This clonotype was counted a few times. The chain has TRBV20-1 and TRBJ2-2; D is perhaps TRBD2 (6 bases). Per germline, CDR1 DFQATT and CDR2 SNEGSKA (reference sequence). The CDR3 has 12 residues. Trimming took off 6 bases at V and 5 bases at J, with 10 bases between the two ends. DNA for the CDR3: TGCAGTGCCCGGAGGGAAACCGGGGAGCTGTTTTTT. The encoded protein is CSARRETGELFF.

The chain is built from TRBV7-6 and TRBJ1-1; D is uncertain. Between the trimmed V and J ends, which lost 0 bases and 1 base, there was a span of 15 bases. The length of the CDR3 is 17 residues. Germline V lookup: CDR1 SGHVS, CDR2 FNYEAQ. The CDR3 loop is CASSLASGVGTNTEAFF. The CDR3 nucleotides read TGTGCCAGCAGCTTAGCGTCGGGTGTCGGAACGAACACTGAAGCTTTCTTT.

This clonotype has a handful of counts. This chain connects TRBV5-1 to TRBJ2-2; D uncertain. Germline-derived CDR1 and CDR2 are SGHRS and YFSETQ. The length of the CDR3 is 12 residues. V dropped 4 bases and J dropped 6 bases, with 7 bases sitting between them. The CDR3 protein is CASSKGAGELFF. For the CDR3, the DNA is TGCGCCAGCAGCAAAGGCGCCGGGGAGCTGTTTTTT. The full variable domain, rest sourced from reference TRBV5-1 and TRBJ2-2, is KAGVTQTPRYLIKTRGQQVTLSCSPISGHRSVSWYQQTPGQGLQFLFEYFSETQRNKGNFPGRFSGRQFSNSRSEMNVSTLELGDSALYLCASSKGAGELFFGEGSRLTVL.

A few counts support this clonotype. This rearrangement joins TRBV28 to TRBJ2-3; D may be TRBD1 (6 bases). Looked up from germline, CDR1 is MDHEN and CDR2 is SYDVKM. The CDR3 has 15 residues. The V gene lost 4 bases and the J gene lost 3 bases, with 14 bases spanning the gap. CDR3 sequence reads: CASSSTGWQTDTQYF. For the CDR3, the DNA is TGTGCCAGCAGTTCTACAGGGTGGCAGACAGATACGCAGTATTTT.

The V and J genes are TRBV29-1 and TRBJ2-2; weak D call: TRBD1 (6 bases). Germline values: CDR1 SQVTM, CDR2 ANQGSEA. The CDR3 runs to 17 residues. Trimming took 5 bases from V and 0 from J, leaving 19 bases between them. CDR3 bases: TGCAGCGTTCGGGGACAAAGTAGAACAACGAACACCGGGGAGCTGTTTTTT. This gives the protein CSVRGQSRTTNTGELFF.

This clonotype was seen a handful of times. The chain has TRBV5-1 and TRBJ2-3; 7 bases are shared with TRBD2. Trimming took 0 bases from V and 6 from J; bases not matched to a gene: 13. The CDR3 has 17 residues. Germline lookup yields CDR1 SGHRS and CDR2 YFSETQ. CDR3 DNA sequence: TGCGCCAGCAGCTTGGATGGCGTGGGAGGGCCGGCGGATACGCAGTATTTT. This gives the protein CASSLDGVGGPADTQYF.